These 14 T cell receptor beta chains were all obtained from the same sample, sequenced in a study of radiation and T cells in renal cell carcinoma. The time point was: blood 4 weeks post-SBRT, at nephrectomy. The treatment was: 15 Gy SBRT to primary tumor, nephrectomy 4 weeks later. TCRdb's copy holds only in-frame clones and misses some; the assay was immunoSEQ multiplex PCR. Of over 120,000 clones listed, approximately 86% are singletons. Sequenced here: blood, sampled from a patient whose treatment included radiotherapy and nephrectomy. Receptors originate from a woman aged 50 to 60 with renal cell carcinoma.

The chain combines TRBV4-2 with TRBJ1-5; D uncertain. The germline V and J ends were trimmed by 5 bases and 3 bases, with 17 bases remaining between them. The CDR3 length is 16 residues. Germline V gene lookup returns CDR1 LGHNA and CDR2 YNFKEQ. CDR3 loop: CASSSPPDTHNQPQHF. The CDR3, as DNA: TGTGCCAGCAGCTCCCCCCCCGACACTCACAATCAGCCCCAGCATTTT.

The chain is built from TRBV28 and TRBJ1-1; 9 bases map to TRBD1. In germline, CDR1 is MDHEN, CDR2 SYDVKM. The CDR3 is 13 amino acids. Trimming cost V 10 bases and J 7 bases; bases outside gene matches: 10. The CDR3 here is CATQRDRVNEAFF. In DNA, the CDR3 is TGTGCCACCCAGCGGGACAGGGTGAATGAAGCTTTCTTT.

The chain recombines TRBV28 with TRBJ2-2; D not certain. V was clipped by 4 bases and J by 7 bases, with 10 bases between them. CDR1 is MDHEN and CDR2 is SYDVKM in the germline V gene. The CDR3 is 13 amino acids. For the CDR3, the DNA is TGTGCCAGCAGTTCCGCCCACGGCGGGGAGCTGTTTTTT. Protein sequence: CASSSAHGGELFF.

The chain links TRBV7-2 to TRBJ1-3; possible D gene TRBD1, 5 bases. Germline V gene sequence: CDR1 SGHTA, CDR2 FQGNSA. V dropped 5 bases and J dropped 2 bases, with 13 bases sitting between them. The CDR3 runs to 15 residues. The CDR3 reads CASSPGTYAGNTIYF. CDR3 in DNA: TGTGCCAGCAGCCCCGGGACCTACGCTGGAAACACCATATATTTT.

The V call is TRBV10-3, the J call TRBJ2-2, with TRBD2 matching over 7 bases. This CDR3 is 14 amino acids long. Germline CDR1 and CDR2: ENHRY and SYGVKD. Trimming cost V 4 bases and J 6 bases; bases outside gene matches: 5. The CDR3 is CAISGREGAGELFF. The CDR3 DNA sequence: TGTGCCATCAGTGGTAGGGAGGGAGCCGGGGAGCTGTTTTTT.

This clone was recorded only once. The chain recombines TRBV9 with TRBJ1-2; TRBD1 is a possible D gene (6 bases). Germline values: CDR1 SGDLS, CDR2 YYNGEE. V was pared by 0 bases and J by 5 bases, with 11 bases between. The CDR3 extends over 14 amino acids. CDR3 loop: CASSVVQGGYGYTF. DNA for the CDR3: TGTGCCAGCAGCGTAGTACAGGGTGGTTATGGCTACACCTTC.

The chain employs TRBV30 and TRBJ2-4, with TRBD2 matching 8 bases. This CDR3 contains 15 residues. The germline gives CDR1 GTSNPN, CDR2 SVGIG (reference sequence). With V trimmed by 1 base and J by 9 bases, 11 bases remained unmatched. DNA of the CDR3: TGTGCCTGGAGTGAGGGCGGGGGGCTCATCGGCATTCAGTACTTC. Encoded protein: CAWSEGGGLIGIQYF.

The V gene is TRBV7-2, the J gene TRBJ1-2, with a possible D match to TRBD1 (5 bases). The CDR3 consists of 15 residues. The V gene's germline CDR1 is SGHTA and CDR2 FQGNSA. V gave up 1 base and J gave up 4 bases, with 13 bases separating them. This chain's CDR3 is CASSLEGSWGYGYTF. The DNA for the CDR3 is TGTGCCAGCAGCTTAGAGGGGTCTTGGGGCTATGGCTACACCTTC.

The chain employs TRBV29-1 and TRBJ2-1; 8 bases are shared with TRBD2. Germline CDR1 reads SQVTM; CDR2 reads ANQGSEA. Losses at the gene ends were 3 bases for V and 2 bases for J; bases not matched to a gene: 12. The CDR3 loop spans 17 amino acids. DNA of the CDR3: TGCAGCGTTGAGGGCTATGGCGGGGGGTGGACCTACAATGAGCAGTTCTTC. Translation gives CSVEGYGGGWTYNEQFF.

The V and J genes are TRBV28 and TRBJ1-3, with 7 bases that match TRBD1. The CDR3 has 15 residues. V shed 10 bases and J 7 bases; nucleotides not matched to a gene: 16. Germline CDR1 and CDR2: MDHEN and SYDVKM. The CDR3 loop reads CATRRGDSGGNTIYF. The CDR3 DNA is TGTGCCACCCGGCGGGGGGACAGTGGGGGGAACACCATATATTTT.

This chain connects TRBV28 to TRBJ1-1, with D hard to call. The germline gives CDR1 MDHEN, CDR2 SYDVKM. V lost 3 bases, J lost 1 base, and 15 bases lay in between. This CDR3 comprises 16 residues. The CDR3 DNA follows: TGTGCCAGCAGTTTGGTCCGGGGATCGGGGAACACTGAAGCTTTCTTT. This encodes CASSLVRGSGNTEAFF.

This rearrangement joins TRBV5-1 to TRBJ2-5; D could derive from TRBD1 or TRBD2 (6 bases each). V lost 2 bases and J 5 bases, leaving 10 bases between the germline ends. The germline V gene encodes CDR1 SGHRS and CDR2 YFSETQ. The CDR3 consists of 13 residues. CDR3 amino acids: CASSFMGGETQYF. CDR3 in DNA: TGCGCCAGCAGCTTTATGGGGGGCGAGACCCAGTACTTC.

J is TRBJ2-2 and V is TRBV11-2, with 7 nucleotides matching TRBD1. V shed 4 bases, J shed 0 bases, and the junction held 8 bases outside the gene matches. CDR1 and CDR2 (germline): SGHAT, FQNNGV. This CDR3 spans 17 amino acids. The CDR3 DNA sequence: TGTGCCAGCAGCTCACCATCCGGGACAGCGAACACCGGGGAGCTGTTTTTT. Encoded protein: CASSSPSGTANTGELFF. The full variable domain, with the rest looked up from reference TRBV11-2 and TRBJ2-2, is EAGVAQSPRYKIIEKRQSVAFWCNPISGHATLYWYQQILGQGPKLLIQFQNNGVVDDSQLPKDRFSAERLKGVDSTLKIQPAKLEDSAVYLCASSSPSGTANTGELFFGEGSRLTVL.

The chain recombines TRBV4-1 with TRBJ2-7; 9 nucleotides agree with TRBD1. CDR3 length equals 15 residues. Germline CDR1 reads MGHRA; CDR2 reads YSYEKL. V was clipped by 4 bases and J by 4 bases; unmatched bases: 8. DNA of the CDR3: TGCGCCAGCAGCCTGACGGGACAGGGTGTATACGAGCAGTACTTC. Encoded protein: CASSLTGQGVYEQYF.